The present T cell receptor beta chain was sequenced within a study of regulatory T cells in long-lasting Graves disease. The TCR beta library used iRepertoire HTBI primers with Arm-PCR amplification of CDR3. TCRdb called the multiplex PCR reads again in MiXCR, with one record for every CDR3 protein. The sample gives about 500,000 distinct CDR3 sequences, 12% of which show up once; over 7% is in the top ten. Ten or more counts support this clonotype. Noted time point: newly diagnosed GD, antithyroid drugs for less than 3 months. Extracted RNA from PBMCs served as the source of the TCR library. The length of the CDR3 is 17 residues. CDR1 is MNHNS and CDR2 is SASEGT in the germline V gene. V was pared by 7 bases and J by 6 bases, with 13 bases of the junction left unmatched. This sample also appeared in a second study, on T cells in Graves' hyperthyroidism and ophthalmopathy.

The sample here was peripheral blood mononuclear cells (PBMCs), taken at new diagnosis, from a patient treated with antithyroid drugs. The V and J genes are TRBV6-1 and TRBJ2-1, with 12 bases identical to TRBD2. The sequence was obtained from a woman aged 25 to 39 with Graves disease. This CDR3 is CASNPSGRASEVNEQFF. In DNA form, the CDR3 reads TGTGCCAGCAATCCTAGCGGGAGGGCCTCGGAAGTCAATGAGCAGTTCTTC.